This record concerns one T cell receptor (beta chain) sequence. Antigen unknown. At one of its ends the junction is not consistent with the germline gene, which may arise from a read error. Germline CDR1 is LNHDA and CDR2 is SQIVND (reference sequence). The CDR3 is 14 residues long. Sequencing used immunoSEQ multiplex PCR; TCRdb keeps in-frame clones, though not all of them. The table records about 29,000 clones, 70% to 90% of them present only once. These data come from a study of PD-L1 blockade in urothelial cancer. The wider study: About 85% of the 29 patients were men whose urothelial cancer was bladder-origin. Study observations and caveats: Blood TCR clonality below the median before treatment was a predictor of better survival.

Enrolled patients showed locally advanced or metastatic urothelial carcinoma. Each patient supplied 1 to 8 pretreatment and on-treatment samples. The rearrangement uses TRBV19 and TRBJ2-5, with D tentatively TRBD1 (5 bases). The clonotype comes from a man over 45 with urothelial cancer. The sample consisted of PBMCs, taken around atezolizumab (anti-PD-L1) treatment. CDR3 coding DNA: TGTGCCAGTAGTGACCCAGGGAAACAAGAGATCCAGTACTTC. Protein product: CASSDPGKQEIQYF.